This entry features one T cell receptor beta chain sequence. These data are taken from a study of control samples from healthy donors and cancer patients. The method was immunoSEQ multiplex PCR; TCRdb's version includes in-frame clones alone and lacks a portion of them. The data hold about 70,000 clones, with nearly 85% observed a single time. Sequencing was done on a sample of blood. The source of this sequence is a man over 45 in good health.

The CDR3 sequence: CASSLGGTQYF. The CDR3 DNA follows: TGTGCCAGCAGCTTAGGCGGTACCCAGTACTTC. The chain is built from TRBV7-2 and TRBJ2-5; D is uncertain. Trimming cost V 1 base and J 8 bases, with 5 bases left between them. Germline V gene lookup returns CDR1 SGHTA and CDR2 FQGNSA. The CDR3 is 11 residues long.